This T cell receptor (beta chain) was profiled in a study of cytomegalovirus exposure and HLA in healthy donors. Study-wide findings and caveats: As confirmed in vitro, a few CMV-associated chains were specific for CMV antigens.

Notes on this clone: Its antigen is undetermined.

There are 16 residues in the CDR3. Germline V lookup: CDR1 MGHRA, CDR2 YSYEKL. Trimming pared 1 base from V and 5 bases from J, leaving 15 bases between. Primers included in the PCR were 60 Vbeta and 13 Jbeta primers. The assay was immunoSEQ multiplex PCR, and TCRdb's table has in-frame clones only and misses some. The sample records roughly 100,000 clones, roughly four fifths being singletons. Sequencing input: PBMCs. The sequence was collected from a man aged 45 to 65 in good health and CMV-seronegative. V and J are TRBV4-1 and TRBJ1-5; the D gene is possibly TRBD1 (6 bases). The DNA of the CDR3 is TGCGCCAGCAGCCAAGTTCGGGGGGCTCGTGATCAGCCCCAGCATTTT. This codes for CASSQVRGARDQPQHF.